This T cell receptor (beta chain) was retrieved from a study of blood T cells in healthy people across ages. Findings of the study overall: Per million T cells, the diversity of TCR beta decreased roughly linearly as age advanced.

Germline values: CDR1 DFQATT, CDR2 SNEGSKA (reference sequence). The CDR3 runs 15 residues. On this clonotype: Antigen specificity is unknown. It may be a read error: a sequence one base away is much more abundant.

Using a J-beta primer mix together with a sample-barcoded 5' primer, a second PCR was run for roughly 7 to 12 cycles. TCRdb used MiXCR to reprocess the 5' RACE reads, holding one entry per CDR3 protein. In the table there are under 1,000,000 distinct CDR3 sequences, about 47% of which are singletons. This rearrangement joins TRBV20-1 to TRBJ2-3; possible D gene TRBD2, 6 bases. Sequences were obtained from blood. The clonotype comes from a man at least 80 years old in good health. CDR3 bases: TGCGGTGCTAGAGGAGGGGCGCGTCGCACAGATACGCAGTATTTT. It specifies CGARGGARRTDTQYF.